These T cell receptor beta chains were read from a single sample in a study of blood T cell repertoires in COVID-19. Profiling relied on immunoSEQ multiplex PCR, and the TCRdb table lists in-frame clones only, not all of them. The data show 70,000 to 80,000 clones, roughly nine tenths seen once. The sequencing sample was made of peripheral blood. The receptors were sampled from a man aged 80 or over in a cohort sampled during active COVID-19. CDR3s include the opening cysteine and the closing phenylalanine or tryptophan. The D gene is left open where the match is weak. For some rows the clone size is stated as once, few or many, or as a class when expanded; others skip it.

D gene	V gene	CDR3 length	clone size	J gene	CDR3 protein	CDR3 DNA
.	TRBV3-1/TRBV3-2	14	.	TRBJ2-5	CASSQGAYQETQYF	TGTGCCAGCAGCCAAGGGGCCTACCAAGAGACCCAGTACTTC
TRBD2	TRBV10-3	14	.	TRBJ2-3	CAISEKSSGDTQYF	TGTGCCATCAGTGAGAAGTCTAGCGGGGATACGCAGTATTTT
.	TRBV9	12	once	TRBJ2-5	CASSGALGTQYF	TGTGCCAGCAGCGGGGCGCTGGGGACCCAGTACTTC
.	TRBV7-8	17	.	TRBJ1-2	CASSDGLGKGSNYGYTF	TGTGCCAGCAGCGACGGACTGGGGAAAGGGTCTAACTATGGCTACACCTTC
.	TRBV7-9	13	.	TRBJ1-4	CGLKLTGNEKLFF	TGTGGCCTGAAACTAACAGGGAATGAAAAACTGTTTTTT
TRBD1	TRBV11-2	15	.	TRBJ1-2	CASSLDREVSGGYTF	TGTGCCAGCAGCTTGGACAGGGAAGTCTCGGGCGGCTACACCTTC
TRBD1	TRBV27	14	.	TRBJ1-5	CASSLGQGNQPQHF	TGTGCCAGCAGTTTAGGACAGGGTAATCAGCCCCAGCATTTT
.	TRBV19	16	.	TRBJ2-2	CASSLPPGQNTGELFF	TGTGCCAGTAGCCTACCACCGGGACAGAACACCGGGGAGCTGTTTTTT
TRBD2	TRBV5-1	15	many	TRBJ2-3	CASSLGAGSTDTQYF	TGCGCCAGCAGCTTGGGAGCGGGGAGCACAGATACGCAGTATTTT
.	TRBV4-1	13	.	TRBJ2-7	CASSQDTRYEQYF	TGCGCCAGCAGCCAAGATACCCGGTACGAGCAGTACTTC
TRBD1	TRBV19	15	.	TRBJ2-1	CASRDGTGVYNEQFF	TGTGCCAGTAGAGACGGGACAGGGGTTTACAATGAGCAGTTCTTC
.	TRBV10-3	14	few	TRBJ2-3	CAISESGHTDTQYF	TGTGCCATCAGTGAGTCGGGCCACACAGATACGCAGTATTTT
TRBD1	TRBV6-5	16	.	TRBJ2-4	CASSWQGARAKNIQYF	TGTGCCAGCAGTTGGCAGGGGGCAAGAGCCAAAAACATTCAGTACTTC
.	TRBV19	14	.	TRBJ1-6	CASSITGGDSPLHF	TGTGCCAGTAGTATAACCGGGGGTGACTCACCCCTCCACTTT
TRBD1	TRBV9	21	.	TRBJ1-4	CASSIEGTKTGTGDACEKLFF	TGTGCCAGCAGCATCGAAGGGACCAAGACCGGGACAGGGGATGCATGTGAAAAACTGTTTTTT
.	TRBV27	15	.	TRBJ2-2	CASSPQISGTGELFF	TGTGCCAGCAGTCCCCAGATCAGCGGGACCGGGGAGCTGTTTTTT
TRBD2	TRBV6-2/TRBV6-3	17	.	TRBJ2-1	CASSYSKWTSGYNEQFF	TGTGCCAGCAGTTACTCGAAATGGACTAGCGGATACAATGAGCAGTTCTTC
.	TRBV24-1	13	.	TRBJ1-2	CATSEDTGYGYTF	TGTGCCACCAGTGAAGATACAGGGTATGGCTACACCTTC
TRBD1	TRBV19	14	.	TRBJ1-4	CASTDRATNEKLFF	TGTGCCAGTACTGACAGGGCAACTAATGAAAAACTGTTTTTT
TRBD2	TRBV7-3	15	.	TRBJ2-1	CASSRLAGPWGEQFF	TGTGCCAGCAGCCGTCTAGCGGGGCCGTGGGGTGAGCAGTTCTTC